This T cell receptor beta chain is drawn from a study of cytomegalovirus exposure and HLA in healthy donors. Use of 60 Vbeta and 13 Jbeta primers characterized the PCR. Here immunoSEQ multiplex PCR was the method, and the copy in TCRdb shows in-frame clones only, minus some. The sample yields about 160,000 clones, around 80% seen once. The germline V and J ends were trimmed by 4 bases and 1 base, with 12 bases remaining between them. Germline V gene data show CDR1 as SGHVS and CDR2 as FNYEAQ. The CDR3 contains 15 residues. The receptor was derived from a man aged 45-65 years in good health and CMV-seropositive. The chain employs TRBV7-6 and TRBJ2-3, with no clear D. Sequenced: PBMCs. CDR3 loop: CASSYTDLGTDTQYF. CDR3 bases: TGTGCCAGCAGCTATACCGACCTAGGCACAGATACGCAGTATTTT.